A single sample is the source of the 4 T cell receptor beta chains below, sequenced in a study of PD-1 blockade in mismatch repair-deficient tumors. Generated by immunoSEQ multiplex PCR, the TCRdb table keeps only in-frame clones and is missing some. The data contain around 50,000 clones, around 73% of them singletons. The specimen comprised peripheral blood, sampled 4 weeks after starting pembrolizumab. These receptors were collected from an adult with mismatch repair-deficient cancer.

J is TRBJ2-7 and V is TRBV7-9; 10 positions agree with TRBD2. Per the germline V gene, CDR1 is SEHNR and CDR2 is FQNEAQ (reference sequence). The CDR3 contains 14 residues. The V and J ends lost 4 bases and 5 bases, in that order; junction bases with no gene match: 5. CDR3 nucleotides: TGTGCCAGCAGCTCTAGCGGGAGTGGACACGAGCAGTACTTC. It codes for CASSSSGSGHEQYF.

The V call is TRBV5-1, the J call TRBJ2-7; TRBD1 is a possible D gene (7 bases). Germline lookup yields CDR1 SGHRS and CDR2 YFSETQ. V was pared by 6 bases and J by 1 base, with 17 bases between. The CDR3 extends over 15 amino acids. In DNA form, the CDR3 reads TGCGCCAGCACCCCGGGGGCAGGGGGGTCCTACGAGCAGTACTTC. The encoded protein is CASTPGAGGSYEQYF.

The chain is built from TRBV4-1 and TRBJ2-2; no clear D. CDR1 and CDR2 from the germline V gene are MGHRA and YSYEKL. The germline V and J ends were trimmed by 3 bases and 9 bases, with 8 bases remaining between them. The CDR3 has 12 amino acids. CDR3 sequence (DNA): TGCGCCAGCAGCCACACCCGGCGGGAGCTGTTTTTT. Translated, it gives CASSHTRRELFF.

A single count supports this clone. This chain joins TRBV7-8 and TRBJ2-2, with D uncertain. This CDR3 is built from 16 residues. The germline gives CDR1 SGHVS, CDR2 FQNEAQ. Trimming removed 3 bases from V and 0 bases from J, with 11 bases in between. CDR3 in amino acids: CASSFRDFSNTGELFF. CDR3 sequence (DNA): TGTGCCAGCAGCTTTCGAGACTTTTCGAACACCGGGGAGCTGTTTTTT.